This T cell receptor (beta chain) was recovered during a study of a mutant IDH1 vaccine in newly diagnosed glioma. Only in-frame clones appear in the TCRdb table, and some are missing; sequencing was by immunoSEQ multiplex PCR. The repertoire holds roughly 70,000 clones, with 65% to 85% as singletons. The time point here: baseline, week 1 (first vaccination visit). Treatment noted: pre-vaccination baseline after standard-of-care therapy. Each of the donors came in with new WHO grade 3 or 4 astrocytomas that were IDH1-mutant and ATRX-lost. V was clipped by 4 bases and J by 6 bases, with 9 bases between them. The CDR3 spans 12 residues. Germline CDR1 and CDR2: MNHEY and SVGAGI. The count of this clone is one.

The gene calls are TRBV6-5 and TRBJ1-1, with D possibly being TRBD1 (5 bases). Sequencing was performed on peripheral blood mononuclear cells (PBMCs), taken from a glioma patient treated with radiotherapy, temozolomide or both. This sequence originates from a young woman with glioma. Some clones in this sample may be carry-over from other donors' samples. CDR3 protein: CASSSGIAEAFF. The CDR3 nucleotides read TGTGCCAGCAGTTCAGGGATCGCTGAAGCTTTCTTT.